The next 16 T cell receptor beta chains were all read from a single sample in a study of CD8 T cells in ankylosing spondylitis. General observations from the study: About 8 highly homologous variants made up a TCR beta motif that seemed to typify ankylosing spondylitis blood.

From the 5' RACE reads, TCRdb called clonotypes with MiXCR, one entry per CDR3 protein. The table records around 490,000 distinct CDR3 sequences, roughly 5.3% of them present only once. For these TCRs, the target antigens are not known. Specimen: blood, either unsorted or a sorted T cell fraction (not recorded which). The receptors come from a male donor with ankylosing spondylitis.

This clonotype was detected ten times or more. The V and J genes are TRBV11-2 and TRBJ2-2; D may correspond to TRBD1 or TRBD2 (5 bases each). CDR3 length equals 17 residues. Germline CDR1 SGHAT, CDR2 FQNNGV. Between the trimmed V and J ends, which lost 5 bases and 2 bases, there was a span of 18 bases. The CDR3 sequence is CASSPGGWGPNTGELFF. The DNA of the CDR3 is TGTGCCAGCAGCCCCGGTGGCTGGGGACCCAACACCGGGGAGCTGTTTTTT.

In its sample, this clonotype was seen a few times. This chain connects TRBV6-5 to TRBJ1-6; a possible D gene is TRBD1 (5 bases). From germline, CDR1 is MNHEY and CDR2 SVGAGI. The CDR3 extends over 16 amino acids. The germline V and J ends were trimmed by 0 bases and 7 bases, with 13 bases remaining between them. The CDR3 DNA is TGTGCCAGCAGTTACTCACCGGGACGGATGAATTCACCCCTCCACTTT. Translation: CASSYSPGRMNSPLHF.

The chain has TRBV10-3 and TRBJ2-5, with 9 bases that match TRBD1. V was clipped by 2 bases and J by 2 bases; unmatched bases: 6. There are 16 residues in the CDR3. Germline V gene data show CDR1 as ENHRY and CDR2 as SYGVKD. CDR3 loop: CAISEPDRGEQETQYF. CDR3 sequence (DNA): TGTGCCATCAGTGAGCCGGACAGGGGAGAACAAGAGACCCAGTACTTC.

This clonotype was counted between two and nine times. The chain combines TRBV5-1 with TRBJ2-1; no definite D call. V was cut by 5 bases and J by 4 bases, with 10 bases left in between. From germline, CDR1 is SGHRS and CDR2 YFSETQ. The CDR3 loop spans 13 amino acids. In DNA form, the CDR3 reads TGCGCCAGCAGGCCCCAGCTTTACAATGAGCAGTTCTTC. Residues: CASRPQLYNEQFF.

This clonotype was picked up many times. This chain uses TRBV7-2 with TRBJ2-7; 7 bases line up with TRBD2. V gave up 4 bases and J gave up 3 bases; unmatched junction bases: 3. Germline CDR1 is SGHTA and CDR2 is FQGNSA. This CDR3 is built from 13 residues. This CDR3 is CASSSRDYYEQYF. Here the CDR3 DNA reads TGTGCCAGCAGCTCTCGGGACTACTACGAGCAGTACTTC.

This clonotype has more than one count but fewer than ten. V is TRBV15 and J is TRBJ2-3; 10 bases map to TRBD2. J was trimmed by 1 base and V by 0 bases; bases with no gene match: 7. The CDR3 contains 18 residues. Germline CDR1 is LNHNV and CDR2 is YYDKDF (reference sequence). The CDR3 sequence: CATSRDGVLAGGTDTQYF. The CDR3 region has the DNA TGTGCCACCAGCAGAGATGGTGTGCTAGCGGGGGGCACAGATACGCAGTATTTT.

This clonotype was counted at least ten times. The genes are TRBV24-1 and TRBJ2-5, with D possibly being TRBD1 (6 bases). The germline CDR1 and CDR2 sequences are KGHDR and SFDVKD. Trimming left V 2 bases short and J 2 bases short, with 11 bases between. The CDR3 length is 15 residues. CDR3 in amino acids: CATSDWGHQQETQYF. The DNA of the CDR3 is TGTGCCACCAGTGATTGGGGACACCAACAAGAGACCCAGTACTTC.

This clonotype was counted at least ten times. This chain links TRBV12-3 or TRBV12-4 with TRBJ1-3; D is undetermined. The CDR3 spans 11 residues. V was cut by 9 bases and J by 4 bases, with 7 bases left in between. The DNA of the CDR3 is TGTGCCAGTCAGTCCGGAAACACCATATATTTT. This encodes CASQSGNTIYF.

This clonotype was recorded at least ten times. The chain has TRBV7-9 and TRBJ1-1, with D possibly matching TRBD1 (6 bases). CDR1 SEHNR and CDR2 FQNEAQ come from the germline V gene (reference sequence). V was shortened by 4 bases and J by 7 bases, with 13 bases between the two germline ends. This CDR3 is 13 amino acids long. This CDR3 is CASSSPGEIEAFF. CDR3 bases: TGTGCCAGCAGCTCCCCAGGGGAGATTGAAGCTTTCTTT.

The CDR3: CASRELAGGPNEQFF. CDR3 nucleotides: TGTGCCAGCAGAGAACTAGCGGGAGGACCCAATGAGCAGTTCTTC. The V and J genes are TRBV2 and TRBJ2-1, with 12 bases fitting TRBD2. Germline V gene data show CDR1 as SNHLY and CDR2 as FYNNEI. The CDR3 covers 15 residues. With V trimmed by 6 bases and J by 6 bases, 6 bases remained unmatched.

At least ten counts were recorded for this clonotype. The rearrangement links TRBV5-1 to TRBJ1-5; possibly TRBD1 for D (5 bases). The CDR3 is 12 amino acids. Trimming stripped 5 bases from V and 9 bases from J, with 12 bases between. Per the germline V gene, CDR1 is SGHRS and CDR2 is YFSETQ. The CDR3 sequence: CASRGVAGPQHF. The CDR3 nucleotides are TGCGCCAGCAGAGGGGTCGCGGGGCCCCAGCATTTT.

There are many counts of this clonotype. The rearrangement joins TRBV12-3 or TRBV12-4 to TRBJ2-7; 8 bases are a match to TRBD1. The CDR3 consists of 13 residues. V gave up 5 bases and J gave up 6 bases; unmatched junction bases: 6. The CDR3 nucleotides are TGTGCCAGCAGTCCGTCAGGGGGCTCCGAGCAGTACTTC. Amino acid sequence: CASSPSGGSEQYF.

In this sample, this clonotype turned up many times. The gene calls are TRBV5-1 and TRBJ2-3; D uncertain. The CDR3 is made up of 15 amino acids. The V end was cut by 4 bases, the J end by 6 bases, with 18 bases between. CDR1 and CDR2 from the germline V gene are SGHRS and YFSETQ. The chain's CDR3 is CASSPGTIHGDTQYF. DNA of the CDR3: TGCGCCAGCAGCCCCGGAACTATACATGGGGATACGCAGTATTTT. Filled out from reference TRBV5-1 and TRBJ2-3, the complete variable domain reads KAGVTQTPRYLIKTRGQQVTLSCSPISGHRSVSWYQQTPGQGLQFLFEYFSETQRNKGNFPGRFSGRQFSNSRSEMNVSTLELGDSALYLCASSPGTIHGDTQYFGPGTRLTVL.

CDR3 protein: CASSELRRLQDSNQPQHF. The CDR3 nucleotides are TGTGCCAGCAGCGAACTCAGAAGGCTTCAGGATAGCAATCAGCCCCAGCATTTT. This chain connects TRBV11-2 to TRBJ1-5; D uncertain. The CDR3 is 18 amino acids. Germline loops: CDR1 SGHAT, CDR2 FQNNGV. The ends were cut back, 5 bases at V and 0 bases at J, with 20 bases in the middle.

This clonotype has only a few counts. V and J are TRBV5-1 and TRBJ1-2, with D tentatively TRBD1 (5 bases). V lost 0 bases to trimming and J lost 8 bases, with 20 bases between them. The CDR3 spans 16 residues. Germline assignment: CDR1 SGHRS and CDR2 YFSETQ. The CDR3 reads CASSLGGAGGGGGYTF. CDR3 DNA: TGCGCCAGCAGCTTGGGAGGCGCGGGGGGAGGTGGAGGCTACACCTTC.

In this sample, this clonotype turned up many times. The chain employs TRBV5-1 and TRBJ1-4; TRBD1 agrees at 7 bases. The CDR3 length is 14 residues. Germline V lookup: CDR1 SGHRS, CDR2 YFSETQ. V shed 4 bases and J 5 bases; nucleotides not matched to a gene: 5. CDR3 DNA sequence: TGCGCCAGCAGCCCGGACAGGTGGAATGAAAAACTGTTTTTT. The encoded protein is CASSPDRWNEKLFF. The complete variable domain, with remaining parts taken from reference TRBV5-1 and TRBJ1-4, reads KAGVTQTPRYLIKTRGQQVTLSCSPISGHRSVSWYQQTPGQGLQFLFEYFSETQRNKGNFPGRFSGRQFSNSRSEMNVSTLELGDSALYLCASSPDRWNEKLFFGSGTQLSVL.